The TCR beta chain described here comes from a study of siplizumab effects on memory and regulatory T cells. Some 100,000 TCR templates were measured in each sample. Repertoires were generated with immunoSEQ multiplex PCR, while TCRdb's copy carries only in-frame clones and drops some. The profile shows 100,000 or so clones, roughly 92% of them singletons. The CDR3 sequence is 13 residues long. The germline V and J ends were trimmed by 0 bases and 3 bases, with 6 bases remaining between them. In germline, CDR1 is SGHDT, CDR2 YYEEEE. The chain has TRBV5-6 and TRBJ1-1; D not resolved. Sequenced sample: CD4+ T cells sorted from blood. This sequence originates from a human donor in good health. The CDR3 loop is CASSLVGYTEAFF. CDR3 nucleotide sequence: TGTGCCAGCAGCTTGGTGGGGTACACTGAAGCTTTCTTT.